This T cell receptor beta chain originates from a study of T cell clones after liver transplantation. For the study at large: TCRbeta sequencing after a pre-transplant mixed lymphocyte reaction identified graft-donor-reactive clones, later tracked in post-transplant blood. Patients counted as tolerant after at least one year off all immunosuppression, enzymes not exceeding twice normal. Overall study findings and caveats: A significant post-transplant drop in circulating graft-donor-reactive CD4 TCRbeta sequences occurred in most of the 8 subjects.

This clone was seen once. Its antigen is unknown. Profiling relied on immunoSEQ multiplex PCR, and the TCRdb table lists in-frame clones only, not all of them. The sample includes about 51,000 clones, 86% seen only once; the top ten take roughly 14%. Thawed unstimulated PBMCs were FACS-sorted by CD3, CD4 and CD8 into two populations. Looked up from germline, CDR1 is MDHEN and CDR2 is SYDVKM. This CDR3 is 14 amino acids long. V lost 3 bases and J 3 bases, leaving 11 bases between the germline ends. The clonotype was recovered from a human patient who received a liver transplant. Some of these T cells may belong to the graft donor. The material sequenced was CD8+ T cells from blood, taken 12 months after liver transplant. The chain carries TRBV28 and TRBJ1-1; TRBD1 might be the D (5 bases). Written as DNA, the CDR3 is TGTGCCAGCAGTTTTCAAGGGACCTACACTGAAGCTTTCTTT. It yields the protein CASSFQGTYTEAFF.